This T cell receptor (beta chain) was captured in a study of T cells in localized non-small cell lung cancer. Produced via immunoSEQ multiplex PCR; TCRdb's table is partial and in-frame only. The table records around 96,000 clones, around 90% of them present only once. V shed 2 bases and J 7 bases; nucleotides not matched to a gene: 4. Germline V gene data show CDR1 as SGHDT and CDR2 as YYEEEE. This CDR3 is built from 15 residues. The sample was PBMCs, taken before any cancer treatment. The receptor was derived from a woman between 35 and 70 years old with stage II squamous cell lung carcinoma. The chain has TRBV5-6 and TRBJ2-2; 11 nucleotides agree with TRBD1. The CDR3 loop is CASSFGTGGVGELFF. The CDR3 DNA is TGTGCCAGCAGCTTCGGGACAGGGGGTGTCGGGGAGCTGTTTTTT.